This T cell receptor beta chain was found in a study of OX40 agonist ivuxolimab in advanced cancers. Study-level findings and limits: Clonal expansion from baseline to week 6 occurred in both CD4+ and CD8+ T cells.

V was pared by 7 bases and J by 5 bases, with 14 bases between. CDR1 and CDR2 from the germline V gene are SNHLY and FYNNEI. The CDR3 extends over 13 amino acids. Method: immunoSEQ multiplex PCR; TCRdb's copy keeps in-frame clones and lacks some. The sample consists of 100,000 or so clones, roughly 88% of them appearing once. Worth noting for this clone: Its antigen remains unidentified.

The receptor was isolated from an adult with an advanced solid tumor such as melanoma, head and neck, liver or kidney cancer. This chain links TRBV2 with TRBJ1-2; TRBD1 might be the D (6 bases). Sequences were derived from CD4+ or CD8+ T cells sorted from blood, sampled in a trial of the OX40 agonist ivuxolimab. The CDR3 region is CASIWDTGYGYTF. The CDR3 nucleotides are TGTGCCAGCATCTGGGACACCGGATATGGCTACACCTTC.